Below are 27 T cell receptor beta chains sequenced from a single sample in a study of T cell repertoires in cytomegalovirus infection. TCRdb re-analysed the reads in MiXCR, keeping a single row per CDR3 protein. The sample yields 80,000 to 90,000 distinct CDR3 sequences, approximately 46% seen once. Their recognized antigens are unknown. The sample here was CD8+ T cells from cultured PBMCs, taken from culture after CMV antigen stimulation. All receptors come from a human donor in good health (CMV status not recorded). Some clones in this sample may be carry-over from other donors' samples.

This clonotype was counted a few times. The CDR3 is CSARDRTEPNQPQHF. The CDR3 nucleotides are TGCAGTGCTAGAGATCGCACGGAACCTAATCAGCCCCAGCATTTT. The chain carries TRBV20-1 and TRBJ1-5; D gene ambiguous. CDR3 length: 15 amino acids. Germline assignment: CDR1 DFQATT and CDR2 SNEGSKA (reference sequence). V lost 0 bases to trimming and J lost 4 bases, with 13 bases between them.

This clonotype was seen a handful of times. This chain links TRBV6-8 with TRBJ1-6, with D possibly being TRBD1 (5 bases). The germline V gene has CDR1 MNHGY and CDR2 SAAAGT. This CDR3 region has 17 residues. The V and J ends lost 0 bases and 0 bases respectively, with 9 bases between them. CDR3 amino acids: CASSYSQGSSYNSPLHF. The CDR3 region has the DNA TGTGCCAGCAGTTACTCGCAGGGTAGCTCCTATAATTCACCCCTCCACTTT.

The chain couples TRBV20-1 to TRBJ2-5, with D perhaps TRBD2 (6 bases). V lost 5 bases, J lost 5 bases, and 30 bases lay in between. This CDR3 has 18 amino acids. From germline, CDR1 is DFQATT and CDR2 SNEGSKA (reference sequence). CDR3 protein: CSAPESDREFPLYETQYF. CDR3 sequence (DNA): TGCAGTGCTCCTGAATCTGACCGGGAGTTCCCGTTGTACGAGACCCAGTACTTC.

The chain links TRBV7-2 to TRBJ1-1; D ambiguous. The CDR3 length is 13 residues. Trimming took 4 bases from V and 11 from J, leaving 17 bases between them. The germline V gene has CDR1 SGHTA and CDR2 FQGNSA. In DNA form, the CDR3 reads TGTGCCAGCAGCTCAGGCCCGTTTGGTGGTGCTTTCTTT. It translates to CASSSGPFGGAFF.

V usage is TRBV11-2 and J usage is TRBJ2-7; no reliable D call. Trimming shortened V by 1 base and J by 9 bases, and 10 bases separated the two germline ends. The V gene's germline CDR1 is SGHAT and CDR2 FQNNGV. The CDR3 totals 12 residues. CDR3 bases: TGTGCCAGCAGCTTAGCGGGTGAAGGGCAGTACTTC. It is translated as CASSLAGEGQYF. Together with reference TRBV11-2 and TRBJ2-7, the CDR3 gives the full variable domain: EAGVAQSPRYKIIEKRQSVAFWCNPISGHATLYWYQQILGQGPKLLIQFQNNGVVDDSQLPKDRFSAERLKGVDSTLKIQPAKLEDSAVYLCASSLAGEGQYFGPGTRLTVT.

The genes are TRBV9 and TRBJ2-6; possibly TRBD1 or TRBD2 for D (5 bases each). Germline assignment: CDR1 SGDLS and CDR2 YYNGEE. V lost 2 bases, J lost 4 bases, and 31 bases lay in between. The CDR3 totals 22 residues. CDR3 sequence reads: CASSVLSPTPGRIRAGANVLTF. DNA for the CDR3: TGTGCCAGCAGCGTTCTCAGTCCCACCCCGGGACGCATTCGGGCCGGGGCCAACGTCCTGACTTTC.

The rearrangement links TRBV5-1 to TRBJ1-4; 8 bases are a match to TRBD1. Germline V gene lookup returns CDR1 SGHRS and CDR2 YFSETQ. The trim removed 5 bases at V and 6 bases at J, leaving 0 bases unmatched. This CDR3 contains 12 residues. The CDR3 bases are TGCGCCAGCAGGGACAGGGATGAAAAACTGTTTTTT. Encoded protein: CASRDRDEKLFF.

This clonotype has just a few counts. V gene TRBV7-9 combines with J gene TRBJ2-5; TRBD1 aligns across 8 bases. The junction had 9 bases not matched to a gene; V was cut back by 4 bases and J by 5 bases. The CDR3 consists of 15 residues. From germline, CDR1 is SEHNR and CDR2 FQNEAQ (reference sequence). CDR3 in amino acids: CASSSKDRAWETQYF. Written as DNA, the CDR3 is TGTGCCAGCAGCTCAAAGGACAGGGCCTGGGAGACCCAGTACTTC. The entire variable domain, with the rest obtained from reference TRBV7-9 and TRBJ2-5, is as follows: DTGVSQNPRHKITKRGQNVTFRCDPISEHNRLYWYRQTLGQGPEFLTYFQNEAQLEKSRLLSDRFSAERPKGSFSTLEIQRTEQGDSAMYLCASSSKDRAWETQYFGPGTRLLVL.

This rearrangement joins TRBV15 to TRBJ1-2; 9 bases map to TRBD1. CDR3 length equals 15 residues. Trimming cost V 0 bases and J 8 bases; bases outside gene matches: 7. The germline CDR1 and CDR2 sequences are LNHNV and YYDKDF (reference sequence). The CDR3 region is CATSRETGGANGYTF. The CDR3 nucleotides are TGTGCCACCAGCAGAGAAACAGGGGGCGCAAACGGCTACACCTTC.

V usage is TRBV5-6 and J usage is TRBJ2-1, with D possibly matching TRBD1 (7 bases). CDR3 length equals 17 residues. V dropped 5 bases and J dropped 3 bases, with 21 bases sitting between them. Germline assignment: CDR1 SGHDT and CDR2 YYEEEE. CDR3 amino acids: CASSPGTGDRVYNEQFF. The CDR3, as DNA: TGTGCCAGCAGTCCGGGGACGGGAGACAGGGTCTACAATGAGCAGTTCTTC.

V usage is TRBV6-1 and J usage is TRBJ2-7; no firm D call. V was clipped by 2 bases and J by 3 bases, with 14 bases between them. CDR3 size: 15 residues. Germline V CDR1 and CDR2: MNHNS, SASEGT. In DNA form, the CDR3 reads TGTGCCAGCAGTGAAAGGTTGACCGGATTCTACGAGCAGTACTTC. Translation: CASSERLTGFYEQYF.

This chain connects TRBV7-9 to TRBJ2-7, with 9 bases that match TRBD1. The length of the CDR3 is 14 residues. V was pared by 5 bases and J by 2 bases, with 4 bases of the junction left unmatched. Germline CDR1 SEHNR, CDR2 FQNEAQ (reference sequence). CDR3 loop: CASSPRQGAYEQYF. The DNA for the CDR3 is TGTGCCAGCAGCCCCCGACAGGGGGCCTACGAGCAGTACTTC.

The J gene is TRBJ2-5, the V gene TRBV7-6; D call uncertain. Trimming removed 5 bases from V and 3 bases from J, with 22 bases in between. The CDR3 runs to 17 residues. The germline gives CDR1 SGHVS, CDR2 FNYEAQ. The DNA for the CDR3 is TGTGCCAGCAGCCCGACTTCTATCCAGGCCGAGGAAGAGACCCAGTACTTC. It specifies CASSPTSIQAEEETQYF.

V usage is TRBV7-6 and J usage is TRBJ1-3; D is possibly TRBD1 (6 bases). V was shortened by 6 bases and J by 4 bases, with 16 bases between the two germline ends. The germline CDR1 and CDR2 sequences are SGHVS and FNYEAQ. This CDR3 has 15 amino acids. The CDR3 spells CASSDPGQRGNTIYF. CDR3 nucleotides: TGTGCCAGCAGTGATCCGGGACAACGCGGAAACACCATATATTTT.

The chain uses TRBV27 and TRBJ2-2; 7 bases align to TRBD1. The length of the CDR3 is 13 residues. The germline V gene encodes CDR1 MNHEY and CDR2 SMNVEV (reference sequence). Trimming at V came to 5 bases and at J to 8 bases, leaving 5 bases not matched to a gene. The CDR3 is CASSINRGGELFF. CDR3 coding DNA: TGTGCCAGCAGTATTAACAGGGGTGGGGAGCTGTTTTTT.

This rearrangement joins TRBV29-1 to TRBJ2-2; 7 bases line up with TRBD2. The ends lost 6 bases at V and 0 bases at J; junction bases unmatched: 1. Germline lookup yields CDR1 SQVTM and CDR2 ANQGSEA. The CDR3 sequence is 13 residues long. As DNA, the CDR3 is TGCAGCGTGGGGAGGGCGAACACCGGGGAGCTGTTTTTT. Translating it yields CSVGRANTGELFF.

The J gene is TRBJ2-5, the V gene TRBV3-1, with D possibly being TRBD2 (6 bases). V lost 4 bases, J lost 5 bases, and 14 bases lay in between. Germline V lookup: CDR1 LGHDT, CDR2 YNNKEL (reference sequence). CDR3 size: 14 residues. DNA of the CDR3: TGTGCCAGCAGCCGAACTAGCAAACGGGAGACCCAGTACTTC. Its protein product is CASSRTSKRETQYF.

This chain links TRBV7-6 with TRBJ1-2; 10 bases are shared with TRBD1. The V gene end was trimmed by 0 bases and the J gene end by 6 bases; junction bases not matched to a gene: 4. The length of the CDR3 is 15 residues. CDR1 is SGHVS, CDR2 FNYEAQ, per germline. The CDR3: CASSLAGQGWDGYTF. The CDR3 DNA sequence: TGTGCCAGCAGCTTAGCGGGACAGGGGTGGGATGGCTACACCTTC.

The chain joins TRBV27 to TRBJ1-4, with TRBD1 matching 10 bases. The CDR3 runs 13 residues. Germline trimming cut 8 bases from V and 8 bases from J; bases unmatched to any gene: 5. The germline gives CDR1 MNHEY, CDR2 SMNVEV (reference sequence). DNA for the CDR3: TGTGCCAGCCGGGACAGGGGAGACGAAAAACTGTTTTTT. Its translation is CASRDRGDEKLFF.

This sequence joins TRBV20-1 and TRBJ2-6; maybe TRBD1 (5 bases). Looked up from germline, CDR1 is DFQATT and CDR2 is SNEGSKA (reference sequence). CDR3 length equals 14 residues. V lost 4 bases, J lost 2 bases, and 9 bases lay in between. The CDR3 DNA is TGCAGTGCTAAAGGGGCACCTGGGGCCAACGTCCTGACTTTC. It yields the protein CSAKGAPGANVLTF.

This clonotype was found a few times. Here the CDR3 DNA reads TGTGCCAGCAGCTTAGGCCGTAGGGGGCGCGGTGAGCAGTACTTC. It yields the protein CASSLGRRGRGEQYF. The chain is built from TRBV7-6 and TRBJ2-7; 7 bases are a match to TRBD1. CDR1 and CDR2 from the germline V gene are SGHVS and FNYEAQ. Losses at the gene ends were 1 base for V and 7 bases for J; bases not matched to a gene: 10. CDR3 length equals 15 residues.

J is TRBJ2-1 and V is TRBV18; weak D call: TRBD1 (5 bases). Trimming took off 1 base at V and 5 bases at J, with 12 bases between the two ends. This CDR3 spans 15 amino acids. CDR1 and CDR2 from the germline V gene are KGHSH and LQKENI. The CDR3 spells CASSPRQKTHNEQFF. The DNA for the CDR3 is TGTGCCAGCTCACCACGACAGAAGACCCACAATGAGCAGTTCTTC.

The gene calls are TRBV19 and TRBJ2-2; D is ambiguous. Germline values: CDR1 LNHDA, CDR2 SQIVND (reference sequence). The CDR3 is made up of 14 amino acids. The germline V and J ends were trimmed by 5 bases and 0 bases, with 7 bases remaining between them. CDR3 nucleotides: TGTGCCAGTAGTTTCACATCGAACACCGGGGAGCTGTTTTTT. This codes for CASSFTSNTGELFF.

The chain recombines TRBV24-1 with TRBJ1-2; weak D call: TRBD1 (5 bases). Germline V gene sequence: CDR1 KGHDR, CDR2 SFDVKD. The CDR3 totals 17 residues. With 6 bases removed from V and 5 bases from J, the gap between germline ends came to 24 bases. For the CDR3, the DNA is TGTGCCACCAGTCAATCCTTAGGGAGTGACAGTTTGTATGGCTACACCTTC. Translating gives CATSQSLGSDSLYGYTF.

This clonotype appeared a few times. V usage is TRBV2 and J usage is TRBJ1-6; possible D gene TRBD1, 5 bases. Germline V gene data show CDR1 as SNHLY and CDR2 as FYNNEI. V was pared by 6 bases and J by 9 bases, with 21 bases between. There are 16 residues in the CDR3. The CDR3 region is CASSPGYRQPSSPLHF. The DNA for the CDR3 is TGTGCCAGCAGCCCAGGTTACCGACAGCCCAGTTCACCCCTCCACTTT.

The gene calls are TRBV11-1 and TRBJ2-6; D remains unclear. CDR3 size: 15 residues. Germline CDR1 SGHAT, CDR2 FQDESV (reference sequence). Deletions cut 2 bases from V and 0 bases from J, with 5 bases between. The CDR3 nucleotides are TGTGCCAGCAGCTTATTTGACTCTGGGGCCAACGTCCTGACTTTC. Translated: CASSLFDSGANVLTF.

This chain links TRBV27 with TRBJ2-1, with TRBD1 as a possible D gene (6 bases). This CDR3 spans 15 amino acids. Germline V gives CDR1 MNHEY, CDR2 SMNVEV (reference sequence). V was pared by 8 bases and J by 0 bases, with 14 bases between. The CDR3 is CASATGHRSYNEQFF. CDR3 bases: TGTGCCAGCGCGACAGGACACCGCTCCTACAATGAGCAGTTCTTC.